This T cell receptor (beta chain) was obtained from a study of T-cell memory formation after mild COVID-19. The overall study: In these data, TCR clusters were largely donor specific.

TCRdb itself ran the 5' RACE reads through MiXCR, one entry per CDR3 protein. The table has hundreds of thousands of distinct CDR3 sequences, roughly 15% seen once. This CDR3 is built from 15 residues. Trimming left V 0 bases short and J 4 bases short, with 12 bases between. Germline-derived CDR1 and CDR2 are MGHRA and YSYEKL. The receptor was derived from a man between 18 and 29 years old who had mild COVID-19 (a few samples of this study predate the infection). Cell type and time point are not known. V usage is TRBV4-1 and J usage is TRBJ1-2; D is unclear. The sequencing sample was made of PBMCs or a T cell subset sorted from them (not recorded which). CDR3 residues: CASSQDDNPSYGYTF. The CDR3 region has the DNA TGCGCCAGCAGCCAAGATGACAACCCCTCCTATGGCTACACCTTC.